The rows below give T cell receptor beta chains drawn from one sample of a study of cytomegalovirus exposure and HLA in healthy donors. The protocol was immunoSEQ multiplex PCR, while the TCRdb copy is restricted to in-frame clones and leaves out a portion. The sample records 150,000 to 200,000 clones, just over 70% being singletons. Sequenced: PBMCs. Receptors originate from a human donor in good health. CDR3s include the opening cysteine and the closing phenylalanine or tryptophan. Fields, in order: V gene, clone size, D gene, J gene, CDR3 DNA, CDR3 protein. The D gene is left open where the match is weak. Clone size, where shown, is once, few, many, or a class for clones that have expanded.

V: TRBV6-5; size: .; D: .; J: TRBJ1-2; DNA: TGTGCCAGCAGTTACGGTGGGGCAGGGTATGGCTACACCTTC; CDR3: CASSYGGAGYGYTF
V: TRBV7-2; size: .; D: TRBD2; J: TRBJ2-5; DNA: TGTGCCAGCAGTACCCGGGGGGGCTCAGAGACCCAGTACTTC; CDR3: CASSTRGGSETQYF
V: TRBV6-1; size: .; D: TRBD2; J: TRBJ2-3; DNA: TGTGCCAGCAGAGAACTAGCGGGGGGCCTCGCAATAACAGATACGCAGTATTTT; CDR3: CASRELAGGLAITDTQYF
V: TRBV30; size: .; D: .; J: TRBJ2-4; DNA: TGTGCCTGGAGGGAGGGTACCGGGACAGCTAAAAACATTCAGTACTTC; CDR3: CAWREGTGTAKNIQYF
V: TRBV10-1; size: few; D: .; J: TRBJ1-2; DNA: TGCGCCAGCAGTGAGTCACAGGACTATGGCTACACCTTC; CDR3: CASSESQDYGYTF
V: TRBV14; size: .; D: .; J: TRBJ1-1; DNA: TGTGCCAGCAGCCAAGATGGCGTTGAGGGCACTGAAGCTTTCTTT; CDR3: CASSQDGVEGTEAFF
V: TRBV29-1; size: .; D: TRBD1; J: TRBJ2-7; DNA: TGCAGCGTCCGGGACAGCTCCTACGAGCAGTGCTTC; CDR3: CSVRDSSYEQCF
V: TRBV9; size: .; D: .; J: TRBJ1-2; DNA: TGTGCCAGCAGCGTAGACGACAGTGACTATGGCTACACCTTC; CDR3: CASSVDDSDYGYTF
V: TRBV7-9; size: .; D: .; J: TRBJ2-2; DNA: TGTGCCAGCAGCTTAGTAGCGCGGACCGGGGAGCTGTTTTTT; CDR3: CASSLVARTGELFF
V: TRBV19; size: .; D: .; J: TRBJ1-2; DNA: TGTGCCAGTACCCCGTTGGGGAGACTGGGCTATGGCTACACCTTC; CDR3: CASTPLGRLGYGYTF
V: TRBV6-5; size: .; D: .; J: TRBJ1-1; DNA: TGTGCCAGCAGTTACTCAGGGGCACAAGAAGCTTTCTTT; CDR3: CASSYSGAQEAFF
V: TRBV18; size: .; D: TRBD1; J: TRBJ1-2; DNA: TGTGCCAGCTCACAACGAGGACAGGGAAAGGACGGCTACACCTTC; CDR3: CASSQRGQGKDGYTF
V: TRBV7-6; size: .; D: .; J: TRBJ2-7; DNA: TGTGCCAGCAGCCCCCACCCCTCCACGGGACAATCCCCTGGAAACTACTACGAGCAGTACTTC; CDR3: CASSPHPSTGQSPGNYYEQYF
V: TRBV15; size: .; D: .; J: TRBJ1-1; DNA: TGTGCCACCAGCAGAGATACAGCGGCTGAAGCTTTCTTT; CDR3: CATSRDTAAEAFF
V: TRBV19; size: .; D: .; J: TRBJ2-7; DNA: TGTGCCAGTAGTGCGCACCCGAGCTCCTACGAGCAGTACTTC; CDR3: CASSAHPSSYEQYF
V: TRBV5-4; size: once; D: .; J: TRBJ2-5; DNA: TGTGCCAGCAGCCTTCGTCAGGGGAGTTTCGGCCGAGAGACCCAGTACTTC; CDR3: CASSLRQGSFGRETQYF
V: TRBV11-2; size: few; D: .; J: TRBJ1-4; DNA: TGTGCCAGCAGCCGGTGGGGCCAGGGTGTTGAAAAACTGTTTTTT; CDR3: CASSRWGQGVEKLFF
V: TRBV11-2; size: .; D: TRBD1; J: TRBJ2-3; DNA: TGTGCCAGCAGAGTTGGACAGGCGTTTACAGATACGCAGTATTTT; CDR3: CASRVGQAFTDTQYF
V: TRBV29-1; size: .; D: TRBD1; J: TRBJ2-7; DNA: TGCAGCGTTGAATTCCGGGACAGTGGAAACTACGAGCAGTACTTC; CDR3: CSVEFRDSGNYEQYF
V: TRBV29-1; size: .; D: .; J: TRBJ1-2; DNA: TGCAGCGTTTACAGGGTTAACTACGGCTACACCTTC; CDR3: CSVYRVNYGYTF